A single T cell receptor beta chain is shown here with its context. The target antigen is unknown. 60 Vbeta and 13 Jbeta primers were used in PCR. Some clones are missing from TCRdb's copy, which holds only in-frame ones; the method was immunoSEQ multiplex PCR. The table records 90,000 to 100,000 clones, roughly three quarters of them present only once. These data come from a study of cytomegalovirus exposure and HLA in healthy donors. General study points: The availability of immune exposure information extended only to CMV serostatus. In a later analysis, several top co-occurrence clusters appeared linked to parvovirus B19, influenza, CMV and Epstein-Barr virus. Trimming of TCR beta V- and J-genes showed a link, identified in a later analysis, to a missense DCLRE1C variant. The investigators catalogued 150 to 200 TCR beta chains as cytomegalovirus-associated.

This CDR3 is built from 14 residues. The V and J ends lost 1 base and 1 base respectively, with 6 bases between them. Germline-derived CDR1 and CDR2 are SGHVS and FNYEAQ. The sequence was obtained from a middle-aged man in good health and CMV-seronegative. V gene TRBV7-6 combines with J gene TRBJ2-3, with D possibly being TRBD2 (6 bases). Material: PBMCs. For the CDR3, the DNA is TGTGCCAGCAGCTTAGGGAGGGGCACAGATACGCAGTATTTT. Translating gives CASSLGRGTDTQYF.